This record looks at one T cell receptor (beta chain) sequence and its context. In this sample, this clonotype turned up many times. Its antigen is currently not known. The input lacks base qualities; no much larger clone sits a single base away. The sequencing machine was an Illumina HiSeq 1500. TCRdb passed the public sequencing reads through fastp at Q25 and MiXCR, retaining productive beta sequences. Rows are combined by CDR3 protein, so each entry shows the most common genes and DNA. The sample table records more than 250,000 distinct CDR3 sequences; about 13% of these occur just once. Of the sample, 8.8% is held by the ten largest clones. The source of the sample is a study of T cell repertoires in cytomegalovirus infection (dated by TCRdb to the late 2010s). With respect to the entire study: Because public TCR beta signatures pointed to carriage of CMV infection together with the matching HLA type, the HLA type of each donor mattered for the analysis.

General conclusions and limits of the study: Carriers of CMV infection plus the relevant HLA type were discriminated by the cumulative frequency of public TCR beta family members in the study cohort and in an independent roughly 320-donor cohort. The ex vivo response was dominated by HLA-C-restricted CMV-specific TCR beta clonotypes, and the single most frequent clonotype in two of eight donors was supplied by these HLA-C-restricted clonotypes.

As encoded in the germline V gene, CDR1 is SGHTA while CDR2 is FQGNSA. The CDR3 covers 17 residues, taking in both the cysteine and the phenylalanine. The entry retains the CDR3 DNA only, 51 bases that are in frame from base 1. The germline V and J ends show losses of 7 bases and 7 bases respectively, and no gene match explains 13 bases of the junction. The sequenced material came from PBMCs. Recombination joined TRBV7-2 with TRBJ2-2; 12 bases in between match TRBD2. The source of this sequence is a human donor in good health (CMV status not recorded). Some clones in this sample may be carry-over from other donors' samples. The nucleotide sequence is given as TGTGCCAGCACCAGACTGACTAGCGGGAGAGCGGACGGGGAGCTGTTTTTT. It encodes CASTRLTSGRADGELFF.